This T cell receptor beta chain came from a study of T cell changes during pregnancy in multiple sclerosis. The CDR3 covers 14 residues. The germline V gene encodes CDR1 MNHNY and CDR2 SVGAGI (reference sequence). V lost 5 bases and J lost 0, with 10 bases in between. Measured with immunoSEQ multiplex PCR; TCRdb has only the in-frame clones, and not every one. The sample holds approximately 100,000 clones, roughly 90% seen once. This specimen was peripheral blood, taken after pregnancy. The rearrangement uses TRBV6-6 and TRBJ1-2; D remains unclear. The receptor's source is a female donor with multiple sclerosis, enrolled in a pregnancy study. The CDR3 DNA sequence: TGTGCCAGCAGTCCCCGGGAGGCTAACTATGGCTACACCTTC. It codes for CASSPREANYGYTF.